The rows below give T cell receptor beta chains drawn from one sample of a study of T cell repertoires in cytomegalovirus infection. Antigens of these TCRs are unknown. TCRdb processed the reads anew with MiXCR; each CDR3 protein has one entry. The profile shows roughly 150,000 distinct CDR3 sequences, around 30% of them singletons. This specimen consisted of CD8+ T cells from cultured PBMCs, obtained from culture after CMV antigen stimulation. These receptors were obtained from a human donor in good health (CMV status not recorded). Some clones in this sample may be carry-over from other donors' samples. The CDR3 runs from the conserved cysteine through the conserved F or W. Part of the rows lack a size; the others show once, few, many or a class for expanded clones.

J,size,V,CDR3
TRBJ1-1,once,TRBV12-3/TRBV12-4,CASRPGIKNTEAFF
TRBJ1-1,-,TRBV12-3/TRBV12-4,CASNLGGEGTEAFF
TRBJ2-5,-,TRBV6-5,CASSYGLTQYF
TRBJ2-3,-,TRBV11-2,CASSSPSGGAADTQYF
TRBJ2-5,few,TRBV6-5,CASSYDVAGYWDQETQYF
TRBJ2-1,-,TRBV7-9,CASSAGNMEQFF
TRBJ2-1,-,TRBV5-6,CASSGGTTYNEQFF
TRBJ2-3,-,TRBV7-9,CASSLWGRSSSTDTQYF
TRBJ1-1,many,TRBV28,CASSVGGGSFNTEAFF
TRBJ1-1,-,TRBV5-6,CASSYWTGRGTEAFF
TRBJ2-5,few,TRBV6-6,CASSYPPTAKETQYF
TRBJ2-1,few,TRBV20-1,CSARGLAGGYNEQFF
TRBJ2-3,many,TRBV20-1,CSVRLAVTDTQYF
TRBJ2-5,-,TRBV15,CATSSQGPLFQETQYF
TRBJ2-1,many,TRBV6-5,CASSLQGDSYNEQFF
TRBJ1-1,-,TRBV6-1,CASSEMGRGMNTEAFF
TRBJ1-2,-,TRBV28,CASLIRGYSNGYTF
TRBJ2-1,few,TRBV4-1,CASSQARTRDNEQFF
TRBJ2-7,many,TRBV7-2,CASSMWTGGTYEQYF
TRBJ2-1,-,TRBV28,CASSSPTSGGAYNEQFF
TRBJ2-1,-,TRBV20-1,CSAGLAGPYNEQFF
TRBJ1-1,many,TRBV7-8,CASSPTTGTEAFF
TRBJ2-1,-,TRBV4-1,CASSQQGLLSYNEQFF
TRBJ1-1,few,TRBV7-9,CASIPPATGEAFF
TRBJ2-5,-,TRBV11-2,CASSSSRTEPETQYF
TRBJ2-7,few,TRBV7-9,CASSAAQGYYEQYF
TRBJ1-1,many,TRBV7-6,CASSLAAGDRGIPEAFF
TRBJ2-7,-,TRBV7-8,CASSADRDYIYEQYF
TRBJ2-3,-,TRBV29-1,CSVVGTGISTDTQYF
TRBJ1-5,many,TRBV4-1,CASSQAHAGPQHF
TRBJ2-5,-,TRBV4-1,CASSRDGPRGTQYF
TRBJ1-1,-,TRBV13,CASSRDRRNTEAFF
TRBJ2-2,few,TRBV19,CASSSWGTGTGGANTGELFF
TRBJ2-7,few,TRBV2,CASSDGGARRGEQYF
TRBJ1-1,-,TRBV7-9,CASKGSDTEAFF
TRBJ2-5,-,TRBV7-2,CASSLDGWSGGRRETQYF
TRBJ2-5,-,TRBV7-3,CASSEGLASEETQYF
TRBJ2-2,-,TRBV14,CASSQAPNTGELFF
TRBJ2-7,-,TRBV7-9,CASSLKPYEQYF
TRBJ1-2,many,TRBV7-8,CASSLVGGSPYGYTF
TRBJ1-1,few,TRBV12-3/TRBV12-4,CASTLGGQNTEAFF
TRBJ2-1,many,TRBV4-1,CASSQLGTTSYNEQFF
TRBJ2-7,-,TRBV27,CASSFDRAFREQYF
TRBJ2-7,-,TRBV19,CASSLEDRADEQYF
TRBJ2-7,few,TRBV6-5,CASSPGGGEQYF
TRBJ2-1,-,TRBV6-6,CASSYSDRGERFF